These 7 T cell receptor beta chains were all obtained from the same sample, sequenced in a study of control samples from healthy donors and cancer patients. Sequencing used immunoSEQ multiplex PCR; TCRdb keeps in-frame clones, though not all of them. The sample records about 57,000 clones, 80% to 95% being singletons. The sequenced sample consisted of PBMCs. These receptor sequences come from a man aged 25-45 years with colorectal cancer.

The chain has TRBV4-3 and TRBJ1-2, with D uncertain. The CDR3 spans 16 residues. From germline, CDR1 is LGHNA and CDR2 YSLEER. The germline V and J ends were trimmed by 1 base and 0 bases, with 12 bases remaining between them. The CDR3 loop is CASSQGVRTTNYGYTF. CDR3 in DNA: TGCGCCAGCAGCCAAGGAGTAAGGACCACTAACTATGGCTACACCTTC.

The CDR3 DNA is TGTGCCAGCAGCGTAGGAGGGGGATCTAGCACAGATACGCAGTATTTT. Protein product: CASSVGGGSSTDTQYF. The rearrangement links TRBV9 to TRBJ2-3; tentatively, D is TRBD1 (6 bases). This CDR3 is built from 16 residues. Germline V gene data show CDR1 as SGDLS and CDR2 as YYNGEE. The V end was cut by 0 bases, the J end by 0 bases, with 11 bases between.

The chain carries TRBV13 and TRBJ2-1; the match to TRBD2 covers 11 bases. Trimming at V came to 5 bases and at J to 6 bases, leaving 12 bases not matched to a gene. The CDR3 consists of 17 residues. CDR1 PRHDT and CDR2 FYEKMQ come from the germline V gene (reference sequence). CDR3 region: CASSTQPLAGDTNEQFF. DNA for the CDR3: TGTGCCAGCAGCACCCAACCACTAGCGGGGGATACCAATGAGCAGTTCTTC.

This chain joins TRBV10-3 and TRBJ2-7, with 8 bases that match TRBD1. The germline V gene encodes CDR1 ENHRY and CDR2 SYGVKD. CDR3 size: 13 residues. V dropped 10 bases and J dropped 2; count of bases not matched to a gene: 7. The CDR3 is CATADRVAYEQYF. The CDR3 DNA reads as TGTGCCACCGCGGACAGGGTGGCCTACGAGCAGTACTTC.

V usage is TRBV15 and J usage is TRBJ2-2, with 7 bases aligning to TRBD2. The CDR3 contains 13 residues. Germline CDR1 and CDR2: LNHNV and YYDKDF (reference sequence). With V trimmed by 6 bases and J by 6 bases, 4 bases remained unmatched. The CDR3 reads CATSRGVPGELFF. CDR3 DNA: TGTGCCACCAGTCGGGGGGTTCCCGGGGAGCTGTTTTTT. Supplemented by reference TRBV15 and TRBJ2-2, the full variable domain reads DAMVIQNPRYQVTQFGKPVTLSCSQTLNHNVMYWYQQKSSQAPKLLFHYYDKDFNNEADTPDNFQSRRPNTSFCFLDIRSPGLGDTAMYLCATSRGVPGELFFGEGSRLTVL.

As DNA, the CDR3 is TGTGCCAGCACCCGGGACCTACTGAACACTGAAGCTTTCTTT. Protein product: CASTRDLLNTEAFF. This chain joins TRBV7-2 and TRBJ1-1; weak D call: TRBD1 (5 bases). The length of the CDR3 is 14 residues. The germline V gene has CDR1 SGHTA and CDR2 FQGNSA. V lost 7 bases to trimming and J lost 0 bases, with 12 bases between them. The variable domain in full, with the rest retrieved from reference TRBV7-2 and TRBJ1-1, is GAGVSQSPSNKVTEKGKDVELRCDPISGHTALYWYRQSLGQGLEFLIYFQGNSAPDKSGLPSDRFSAERTGGSVSTLTIQRTQQEDSAVYLCASTRDLLNTEAFFGQGTRLTVV.

As to this clone: In this CDR3 the conserved last residue, phenylalanine or tryptophan, is missing, so a read error is likely. The DNA is left out, because the CDR3 cannot be placed on it with certainty; the CDR3 is given as TCRdb lists it. The chain couples TRBV4-3 to TRBJ2-7; the table calls TRBD1, which could not be checked here. Germline V lookup: CDR1 LGHNA, CDR2 YSLEER. Counting both end residues, the CDR3 totals 10 amino acids. CDR3 residues: CASSHRTGTQ.